These T cell receptor beta chains were read from a single sample in a study of cytomegalovirus exposure and HLA in healthy donors. Assay used: immunoSEQ multiplex PCR; TCRdb lists only in-frame clones, some missing. The sample lists 110,000 or so clones, 74% occurring once. The sample comprised PBMCs. These receptor sequences come from a woman aged 40 to 50 in good health and CMV-seropositive. Both conserved end residues are part of each CDR3. The D gene is left open where the match is weak. Size is stated for part of the rows, as once, few or many counts, or as a class when the clone is expanded.

J | V | D | size | DNA | CDR3
TRBJ1-6 | TRBV19 | TRBD1 | NA | TGTGCCAGTACGGCCCAGGGACAGGGGGCCAATTCACCCCCCCACTTT | CASTAQGQGANSPPHF
TRBJ1-1 | TRBV5-7 | NA | NA | TGTGCCAGCAGCACCCATTGGGGGGGGCGAGTAGGTCACACTGAAGCTTTCTTT | CASSTHWGGRVGHTEAFF
TRBJ1-5 | TRBV7-8 | NA | few | TGTGCCAGCAGCTTAGGCGGAGTTAGCAATCAGCCCCAGCATTTT | CASSLGGVSNQPQHF
TRBJ2-2 | TRBV7-9 | NA | NA | TGTTCCAGCAGCTTAGATGACAGATACACCGGGGAGCTGTTTTTT | CSSSLDDRYTGELFF
TRBJ2-3 | TRBV2 | TRBD2 | once | TGTGCCAGCAGTGATGGACTAGCGGGGGGGCGCACAGATACGCAGTATTTT | CASSDGLAGGRTDTQYF
TRBJ2-5 | TRBV19 | NA | once | TGTGCCAGTAGTATAGGGCGGGCGGGCACCCAGTACTTC | CASSIGRAGTQYF
TRBJ1-2 | TRBV5-4 | NA | NA | TGTGCCAGCAGCCTAGATGGCAGGGGCTTCTATGGCTACACCTTC | CASSLDGRGFYGYTF
TRBJ2-3 | TRBV19 | NA | few | TGTGCCAGTAGGGAGAGCGGTAGCACAGATACGCAGTATTTT | CASRESGSTDTQYF
TRBJ1-2 | TRBV15 | NA | few | TGTGCCACCAGCAGAGATTACAGGGTAGGGAACTATGGCTACACCTTC | CATSRDYRVGNYGYTF
TRBJ2-5 | TRBV19 | TRBD2 | NA | TGTGCCAGTAGTATTGGACTAGCGGTACGAGAGACCCAGTACTTC | CASSIGLAVRETQYF
TRBJ2-7 | TRBV28 | NA | NA | TGTGCCAGCAGTTCCACAGGGCTGGACGAGCAGTACTTC | CASSSTGLDEQYF
TRBJ1-2 | TRBV5-6 | TRBD1 | NA | TGTGCCAGCAGCCCGGGGACAGGGATCGGCTACACCTTC | CASSPGTGIGYTF
TRBJ2-6 | TRBV6-1 | TRBD1 | NA | TGTGCCAGCAGCCACGACAGGGCTGGGGCCAACGTCCTGACTTTC | CASSHDRAGANVLTF